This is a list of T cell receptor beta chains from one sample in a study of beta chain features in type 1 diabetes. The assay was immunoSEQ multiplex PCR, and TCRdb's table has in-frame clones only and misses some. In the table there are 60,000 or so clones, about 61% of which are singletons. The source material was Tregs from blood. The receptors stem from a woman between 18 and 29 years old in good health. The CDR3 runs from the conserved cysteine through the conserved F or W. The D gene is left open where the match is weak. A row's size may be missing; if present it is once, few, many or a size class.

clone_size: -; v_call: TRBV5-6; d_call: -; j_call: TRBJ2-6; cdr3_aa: CASSLMGGGANVLTF; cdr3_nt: TGTGCCAGCAGCTTGATGGGAGGTGGGGCCAACGTCCTGACTTTC
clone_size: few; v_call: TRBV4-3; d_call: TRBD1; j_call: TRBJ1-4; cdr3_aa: CASSQDGTGEKLFF; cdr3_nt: TGCGCCAGCAGCCAAGATGGGACAGGGGAAAAACTGTTTTTT
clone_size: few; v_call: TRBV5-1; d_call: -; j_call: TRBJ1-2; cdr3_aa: CASSLQGSGYTF; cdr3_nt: TGCGCCAGCAGCTTACAGGGAAGCGGCTACACCTTC
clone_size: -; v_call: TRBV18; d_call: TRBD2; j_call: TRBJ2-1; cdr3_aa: CASSPRTSGGVDNEQFF; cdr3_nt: TGTGCCAGCTCACCACGGACTAGCGGGGGGGTAGACAATGAGCAGTTCTTC
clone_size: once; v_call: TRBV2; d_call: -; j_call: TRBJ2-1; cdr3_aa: CASSVRDSYNEQFF; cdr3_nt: TGTGCCAGCAGTGTTCGGGACTCCTACAATGAGCAGTTCTTC
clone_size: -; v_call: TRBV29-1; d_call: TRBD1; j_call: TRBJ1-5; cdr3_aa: CSVVMQGASYGQPQHF; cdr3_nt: TGCAGCGTTGTCATGCAGGGGGCGTCATACGGTCAGCCCCAGCATTTT
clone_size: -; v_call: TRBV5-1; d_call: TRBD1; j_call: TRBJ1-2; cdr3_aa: CASSLSGTGDHYGYTF; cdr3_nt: TGCGCCAGCAGCTTGAGCGGGACAGGGGACCACTATGGCTACACCTTC
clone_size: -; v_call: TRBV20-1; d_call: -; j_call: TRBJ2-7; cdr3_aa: CSTQGADEQYF; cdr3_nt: TGCAGCACACAGGGAGCGGACGAGCAGTACTTC
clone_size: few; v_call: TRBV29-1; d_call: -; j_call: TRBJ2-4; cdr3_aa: CSVKGTPSNIQYF; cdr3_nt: TGCAGCGTGAAAGGGACACCCTCAAACATTCAGTACTTC
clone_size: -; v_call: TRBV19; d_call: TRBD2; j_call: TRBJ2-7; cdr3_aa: CASRSGTSGRGEQYF; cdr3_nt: TGTGCCAGCCGATCCGGGACTAGCGGCCGAGGGGAGCAGTACTTC
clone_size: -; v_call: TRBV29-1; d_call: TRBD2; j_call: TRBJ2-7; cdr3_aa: CSVATSGDYEQYF; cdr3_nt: TGCAGCGTCGCAACTAGCGGGGACTACGAGCAGTACTTC
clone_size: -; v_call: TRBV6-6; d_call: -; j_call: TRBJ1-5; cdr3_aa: CASSYSERDSNQPQHF; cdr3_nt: TGTGCCAGCAGTTACTCGGAGAGGGATAGCAATCAGCCCCAGCATTTT
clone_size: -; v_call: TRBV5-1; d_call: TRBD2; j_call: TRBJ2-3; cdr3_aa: CASTDTSGGFATQYF; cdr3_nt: TGCGCCAGCACCGATACTAGCGGGGGTTTCGCTACGCAGTATTTT
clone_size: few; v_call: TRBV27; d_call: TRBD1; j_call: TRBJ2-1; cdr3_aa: CASTRTGTGYNEQFF; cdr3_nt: TGTGCCAGCACCCGGACCGGGACAGGCTACAATGAGCAGTTCTTC